This T cell receptor (beta chain) was sequenced in a study of blood T cell repertoires in COVID-19. Germline CDR1 reads LGHNA; CDR2 reads YSLEER. V was clipped by 0 bases and J by 10 bases, with 13 bases between them. The CDR3 is 15 amino acids. Profiled with immunoSEQ multiplex PCR; TCRdb holds only in-frame clones, not every one. Found here are 100,000 to 150,000 clones, 85% to 90% of them singletons; the top ten hold roughly 30%. This receptor was obtained from an elderly woman with acute or convalescent COVID-19. Sequencing was performed on peripheral blood. V is TRBV4-3 and J is TRBJ1-6; D gene ambiguous. The chain's CDR3 is CASSQDLYSSSPLHF. The CDR3, as DNA: TGCGCCAGCAGCCAAGATCTTTACAGTTCGTCACCCCTCCACTTT.